The clone carrying this T cell receptor beta chain was seen only a few times. Its antigen is as yet unknown. These data originate in a study of response to subunit inactivated influenza vaccine. Per germline, CDR1 SGHRS and CDR2 YFSETQ. Trimming took off 0 bases at V and 5 bases at J, with 14 bases between the two ends. This CDR3 is built from 16 residues. TCRdb processed the RT-PCR reads anew with MiXCR; each CDR3 protein has one entry. The sample lists approximately 730,000 distinct CDR3 sequences, 14% occurring once. Broader study findings: The authors offered the suggestion that each seasonal influenza vaccination recruits few new T cells.

The sequence derives from a middle-aged man who received an inactivated influenza vaccine. Material: PBMCs from blood, obtained 14 days before vaccination. The chain employs TRBV5-1 and TRBJ1-4; D ambiguous. The CDR3 protein is CASSLEVGSLNEKLFF. CDR3 DNA sequence: TGCGCCAGCAGCTTGGAGGTGGGCAGTTTAAATGAAAAACTGTTTTTT.